Listed here are 17 T cell receptor beta chains from one sample, sequenced in a study of cytomegalovirus exposure and HLA in healthy donors. It was with 60 Vbeta and 13 Jbeta primers that the PCR ran. Libraries were prepared by immunoSEQ multiplex PCR; TCRdb keeps only in-frame clonotypes and omits some of them. The data hold 100,000 to 150,000 clones, with roughly 83% observed a single time. The material sequenced was PBMCs. These receptors originate from a man aged 18 to 29 in good health and CMV-seropositive.

This clone showed up many times. The rearrangement joins TRBV7-9 to TRBJ1-1; D remains unclear. V was clipped by 5 bases and J by 6 bases, with 10 bases between them. CDR1 is SEHNR and CDR2 is FQNEAQ in the germline V gene (reference sequence). This CDR3 is 12 amino acids long. As DNA, the CDR3 is TGTGCCAGCAGCCACCAGGCCCCTGAAGCTTTCTTT. Its translation is CASSHQAPEAFF.

The chain couples TRBV5-1 to TRBJ1-4; no clear D gene. CDR3 length equals 15 residues. Germline V lookup: CDR1 SGHRS, CDR2 YFSETQ. V was cut by 0 bases and J by 4 bases, with 10 bases left in between. The CDR3 spells CASSLDYGVNEKLFF. The CDR3 DNA follows: TGCGCCAGCAGCTTGGATTACGGGGTTAATGAAAAACTGTTTTTT.

The CDR3 protein is CASSFSGKLFF. Written as DNA, the CDR3 is TGTGCCAGCAGTTTTAGCGGAAAACTGTTTTTT. The rearrangement uses TRBV6-5 and TRBJ1-4, with D uncertain. Looked up from germline, CDR1 is MNHEY and CDR2 is SVGAGI. V was cut by 4 bases and J by 10 bases, with 7 bases left in between. The length of the CDR3 is 11 residues.

The chain has TRBV4-2 and TRBJ1-4; 7 positions match TRBD1. The germline gives CDR1 LGHNA, CDR2 YNFKEQ. The CDR3 spans 15 residues. J was trimmed by 5 bases and V by 3 bases; bases with no gene match: 6. The CDR3 protein is CASSQQGVGNEKLFF. CDR3 coding DNA: TGTGCCAGCAGCCAGCAGGGGGTAGGGAATGAAAAACTGTTTTTT.

The rearrangement links TRBV5-1 to TRBJ2-7, with 14 bases that match TRBD2. Germline V lookup: CDR1 SGHRS, CDR2 YFSETQ. The V and J ends lost 4 bases and 2 bases, in that order; junction bases with no gene match: 11. This CDR3 contains 18 residues. The CDR3 sequence: CASSRVGTSGGQAYEQYF. DNA for the CDR3: TGCGCCAGCAGCCGCGTGGGGACTAGCGGGGGCCAAGCCTACGAGCAGTACTTC. Filled out from reference TRBV5-1 and TRBJ2-7, the complete variable domain reads KAGVTQTPRYLIKTRGQQVTLSCSPISGHRSVSWYQQTPGQGLQFLFEYFSETQRNKGNFPGRFSGRQFSNSRSEMNVSTLELGDSALYLCASSRVGTSGGQAYEQYFGPGTRLTVT.

With regard to this clone: Other DNA sequences in this specimen translate into the identical CDR3. The chain uses TRBV5-6 and TRBJ2-1; D is possibly TRBD1 (6 bases). The CDR3 extends over 12 amino acids. V was clipped by 3 bases and J by 7 bases, with 8 bases between them. CDR1 and CDR2 (germline): SGHDT, YYEEEE. The CDR3 here is CASSYQGNEQFF. The DNA for the CDR3 is TGTGCCAGCAGCTATCAGGGGAATGAGCAGTTCTTC.

The CDR3 protein is CASKWAVNTGELFF. The CDR3 region has the DNA TGTGCCAGCAAGTGGGCAGTTAACACCGGGGAGCTGTTTTTT. The J gene is TRBJ2-2, the V gene TRBV6-1; D not certain. V lost 7 bases to trimming and J lost 2 bases, with 11 bases between them. The germline V gene encodes CDR1 MNHNS and CDR2 SASEGT. The CDR3 spans 14 residues.

V usage is TRBV14 and J usage is TRBJ2-7; 8 positions match TRBD1. V lost 1 base to trimming and J lost 6 bases; unmatched junction nucleotides: 5. From germline, CDR1 is SGHDN and CDR2 FVKESK. This CDR3 is built from 14 residues. CDR3 coding DNA: TGTGCCAGCAGCCAAGGTGGGACAGGTGTCGAGCAGTACTTC. It translates to CASSQGGTGVEQYF.

The chain has TRBV2 and TRBJ2-7; D gene ambiguous. The CDR3 loop spans 13 amino acids. The germline V gene encodes CDR1 SNHLY and CDR2 FYNNEI. V lost 1 base and J lost 5, with 9 bases in between. The CDR3 nucleotides read TGTGCCAGCAGTGAAGGGGCCCGTCACGAGCAGTACTTC. Amino acid sequence: CASSEGARHEQYF.

This clone occurred once. An end of the junction differs from the germline gene, which may be a read error. This chain joins TRBV6-6 and TRBJ2-6; weak D call: TRBD2 (6 bases). CDR3 length: 15 amino acids. Germline lookup yields CDR1 MNHNY and CDR2 SVGAGI (reference sequence). In nucleotides, the CDR3 is TGTGCCAGCAGTAGGTTTCAAGGCGGGGCCAACGTCCTGACCTTC. Encoded protein: CASSRFQGGANVLTF.

The chain has TRBV11-1 and TRBJ2-3; TRBD2 aligns across 11 bases. CDR1 and CDR2 (germline): SGHAT, FQDESV (reference sequence). The CDR3 contains 17 residues. The J segment lost 5 bases and the V segment lost 1 base, leaving 8 bases of the junction unmatched. CDR3: CASSLVPSGGREDTQYF. CDR3 coding DNA: TGTGCCAGCAGCTTAGTGCCTAGCGGGGGGCGGGAAGATACGCAGTATTTT.

The chain links TRBV7-2 to TRBJ1-2; 8 bases match TRBD1. V was clipped by 1 base and J by 4 bases; unmatched bases: 5. The CDR3 runs to 15 residues. CDR1 is SGHTA and CDR2 is FQGNSA in the germline V gene. CDR3 loop: CASSLVRTGIYGYTF. The CDR3 bases are TGTGCCAGCAGCTTAGTCCGGACAGGGATCTATGGCTACACCTTC.

The gene calls are TRBV5-5 and TRBJ1-1; 7 positions match TRBD1. Germline values: CDR1 SGHKS, CDR2 YYEKEE (reference sequence). This CDR3 has 14 amino acids. The ends lost 2 bases at V and 5 bases at J; junction bases unmatched: 6. The CDR3 nucleotides are TGTGCCAGCAGCTTCGACAGGGCGAGTACTGAAGCTTTCTTT. Translating gives CASSFDRASTEAFF.

The chain has TRBV5-1 and TRBJ1-2; perhaps TRBD1 as D (6 bases). CDR1 and CDR2 (germline): SGHRS, YFSETQ. The CDR3 has 12 amino acids. V gave up 2 bases and J gave up 5 bases, with 7 bases separating them. CDR3 protein: CASSFTGYGYTF. The CDR3 nucleotides read TGCGCCAGCAGCTTCACAGGGTATGGCTACACCTTC.

The rearrangement joins TRBV7-6 to TRBJ2-1; 10 positions match TRBD2. There are 16 residues in the CDR3. V gave up 3 bases and J gave up 7 bases; unmatched junction bases: 9. CDR1 and CDR2 from the germline V gene are SGHVS and FNYEAQ. The DNA of the CDR3 is TGTGCCAGCAGCTTCCATCTAGCGGGGGAAAAAAATGAGCAGTTCTTC. It is translated as CASSFHLAGEKNEQFF.

The chain employs TRBV9 and TRBJ1-1; maybe TRBD1 (6 bases). The V and J ends lost 0 bases and 1 base respectively, with 10 bases between them. CDR3 length: 15 amino acids. CDR1 is SGDLS and CDR2 is YYNGEE in the germline V gene. Here the CDR3 reads CASSVVGGSNTEAFF. DNA of the CDR3: TGTGCCAGCAGCGTAGTTGGGGGCTCGAACACTGAAGCTTTCTTT.

V gene TRBV28 combines with J gene TRBJ2-2, with D tentatively TRBD2 (6 bases). This CDR3 has 16 residues. Germline CDR1 and CDR2: MDHEN and SYDVKM. Trimming cost V 3 bases and J 2 bases, with 13 bases left between them. Written as DNA, the CDR3 is TGTGCCAGCAGTTTGGGGGGAGGAAGCAACACCGGGGAGCTGTTTTTT. It encodes CASSLGGGSNTGELFF.